These 32 T cell receptor beta chains share one sample of origin, sequenced in a study of T cell repertoires and HLA-DP antigens. Measured with immunoSEQ multiplex PCR; TCRdb has only the in-frame clones, and not every one. The sample carries approximately 110,000 clones, over 90% recorded once. These receptors' antigens are unknown. The specimen was CD4+ T cells from PBMCs. These receptors were collected from a woman aged 18-29 years in good health and CMV-seronegative.

In its sample, this clone was seen once. The chain's CDR3 is CASSLLGQTLGVAKNIQYF. The CDR3 region has the DNA TGCGCCAGCAGCTTGTTAGGACAGACCCTGGGAGTAGCCAAAAACATTCAGTACTTC. This rearrangement joins TRBV5-1 to TRBJ2-4, with D tentatively TRBD1 (6 bases). The CDR3 contains 19 residues. V lost 1 base, J lost 0 bases, and 20 bases lay in between. Germline V gene data show CDR1 as SGHRS and CDR2 as YFSETQ. The entire variable domain, with the rest obtained from reference TRBV5-1 and TRBJ2-4, is as follows: KAGVTQTPRYLIKTRGQQVTLSCSPISGHRSVSWYQQTPGQGLQFLFEYFSETQRNKGNFPGRFSGRQFSNSRSEMNVSTLELGDSALYLCASSLLGQTLGVAKNIQYFGAGTRLSVL.

The gene calls are TRBV7-9 and TRBJ2-5, with D possibly matching TRBD2 (5 bases). CDR3 size: 14 residues. CDR1 is SEHNR, CDR2 FQNEAQ, per germline (reference sequence). Trimming removed 4 bases from V and 1 base from J, with 10 bases in between. The CDR3 is CASSSGNSQETQYF. In DNA, the CDR3 is TGTGCCAGCAGCTCGGGAAATAGCCAAGAGACCCAGTACTTC.

The chain couples TRBV15 to TRBJ1-2; a weak D match, TRBD1 (5 bases). Germline-derived CDR1 and CDR2 are LNHNV and YYDKDF (reference sequence). V lost 0 bases to trimming and J lost 4 bases, with 15 bases between them. The CDR3 is 16 amino acids. This chain's CDR3 is CATSRELGKGSYGYTF. The DNA of the CDR3 is TGTGCCACCAGCAGAGAATTGGGGAAGGGGAGCTATGGCTACACCTTC. The variable domain in full, completed from reference TRBV15 and TRBJ1-2, reads DAMVIQNPRYQVTQFGKPVTLSCSQTLNHNVMYWYQQKSSQAPKLLFHYYDKDFNNEADTPDNFQSRRPNTSFCFLDIRSPGLGDTAMYLCATSRELGKGSYGYTFGSGTRLTVV.

The rearrangement links TRBV27 to TRBJ2-2; TRBD2 matches at 13 bases. The germline gives CDR1 MNHEY, CDR2 SMNVEV (reference sequence). The trim removed 3 bases at V and 5 bases at J, leaving 3 bases unmatched. The CDR3 is 16 amino acids. The CDR3 is CASSFRTSGSTGELFF. The CDR3 DNA sequence: TGTGCCAGCAGTTTCAGGACTAGCGGGAGTACCGGGGAGCTGTTTTTT.

The chain has TRBV18 and TRBJ1-5; 12 nucleotides match TRBD1. The CDR3 has 17 residues. The J segment lost 11 bases and the V segment lost 0 bases, leaving 11 bases of the junction unmatched. Germline assignment: CDR1 KGHSH and CDR2 LQKENI. DNA of the CDR3: TGTGCCAGCTCACCACCGGGACAGGGGGCCTTCCCCCAAGCCCAGCATTTT. Its protein product is CASSPPGQGAFPQAQHF.

The chain employs TRBV7-2 and TRBJ2-1; D may be TRBD1 or TRBD2 (5 bases each). CDR3 length: 14 amino acids. The germline V gene has CDR1 SGHTA and CDR2 FQGNSA. Trimming stripped 2 bases from V and 2 bases from J, with 7 bases between. The CDR3 sequence is CASSLRGTYNEQFF. Here the CDR3 DNA reads TGTGCCAGCAGCTTACGGGGCACCTACAATGAGCAGTTCTTC. Together with reference TRBV7-2 and TRBJ2-1, the CDR3 gives the full variable domain: GAGVSQSPSNKVTEKGKDVELRCDPISGHTALYWYRQSLGQGLEFLIYFQGNSAPDKSGLPSDRFSAERTGGSVSTLTIQRTQQEDSAVYLCASSLRGTYNEQFFGPGTRLTVL.

The chain has TRBV30 and TRBJ1-4; D gene unclear. Germline V gene lookup returns CDR1 GTSNPN and CDR2 SVGIG (reference sequence). CDR3 length: 12 amino acids. V was pared by 5 bases and J by 0 bases, with 4 bases between. CDR3 DNA sequence: TGTGCCTGGGGTACAACTAATGAAAAACTGTTTTTT. Residues: CAWGTTNEKLFF.

The chain employs TRBV6-6 and TRBJ1-2; weak D call: TRBD1 (6 bases). CDR1 is MNHNY and CDR2 is SVGAGI in the germline V gene (reference sequence). This CDR3 comprises 14 residues. The V end lost 6 bases, the J end lost 5 bases, and 16 bases lay between the germline ends. The CDR3 reads CASSPDRLVYGYTF. The CDR3 coding sequence is TGTGCCAGCAGCCCTGACAGGTTGGTGTATGGCTACACCTTC.

This chain uses TRBV27 with TRBJ1-1; perhaps TRBD1 as D (6 bases). This CDR3 contains 17 residues. CDR1 and CDR2 (germline): MNHEY, SMNVEV (reference sequence). Trimming removed 2 bases at V and 1 base at J, with 17 bases between. CDR3 bases: TGTGCCAGCAGTTTAGGGCCTCGAGTGACAGGGAACACTGAAGCTTTCTTT. It yields the protein CASSLGPRVTGNTEAFF.

The gene calls are TRBV11-2 and TRBJ1-5, with D uncertain. Germline V gene lookup returns CDR1 SGHAT and CDR2 FQNNGV. This CDR3 region has 12 residues. Between the trimmed V and J ends, which lost 5 bases and 11 bases, there was a span of 13 bases. As DNA, the CDR3 is TGTGCCAGCAGCCTGGACGGCGGGTCCCAGCATTTT. Translated, it gives CASSLDGGSQHF.

This chain uses TRBV5-8 with TRBJ1-4; 11 nucleotides align to TRBD1. After removal of 5 bases from V and 7 bases from J, the junction contained 7 bases not matched to a gene. The CDR3 spans 15 residues. Germline CDR1 is SGHTS and CDR2 is YDEGEE. The DNA of the CDR3 is TGTGCCAGCAGGCTAGGGACAGGGGGATCTGAAAAACTGTTTTTT. It specifies CASRLGTGGSEKLFF.

The rearrangement uses TRBV6-1 and TRBJ2-3; tentatively, D is TRBD1 (6 bases). The CDR3 is made up of 14 amino acids. Deletions cut 6 bases from V and 4 bases from J, with 14 bases between. Germline V gene data show CDR1 as MNHNS and CDR2 as SASEGT. The CDR3 sequence: CASSPLGGADTQYF. CDR3 nucleotides: TGTGCCAGCAGCCCACTAGGGGGAGCAGATACGCAGTATTTT.

CDR3 sequence reads: CASSVDRVATEAFF. CDR3 in DNA: TGTGCCAGCAGTGTCGACAGGGTGGCCACTGAAGCTTTCTTT. The genes are TRBV6-4 and TRBJ1-1; 7 nucleotides line up with TRBD1. This CDR3 is 14 amino acids long. Germline V gene sequence: CDR1 MRHNA, CDR2 SNTAGT. The V and J ends lost 4 bases and 4 bases, in that order; junction bases with no gene match: 6.

The chain is built from TRBV6-4 and TRBJ2-3, with TRBD2 identical over 9 bases. In germline, CDR1 is MRHNA, CDR2 SNTAGT. The CDR3 has 15 residues. V lost 5 bases to trimming and J lost 4 bases; unmatched junction nucleotides: 7. The CDR3 DNA reads as TGTGCCAGCAGTCCAAGCGGGGGGCTAGCAGATACGCAGTATTTT. Translation gives CASSPSGGLADTQYF.

The chain employs TRBV7-8 and TRBJ2-7; the D gene is possibly TRBD2 (5 bases). Germline V gives CDR1 SGHVS, CDR2 FQNEAQ. The CDR3 extends over 15 amino acids. V was shortened by 5 bases and J by 1 base, with 15 bases between the two germline ends. In DNA form, the CDR3 reads TGTGCCAGCAGCGGTCAGCGGATAGTATCCTACGAGCAGTACTTC. Amino acid sequence: CASSGQRIVSYEQYF.

The chain recombines TRBV18 with TRBJ2-5; D may be TRBD2 (7 bases). V lost 5 bases, J lost 5 bases, and 18 bases lay in between. The length of the CDR3 is 15 residues. Looked up from germline, CDR1 is KGHSH and CDR2 is LQKENI. CDR3 loop: CASSSSQGREETQYF. The CDR3 nucleotides are TGTGCCAGCTCATCTTCTCAGGGGCGGGAGGAGACCCAGTACTTC.

The gene calls are TRBV30 and TRBJ2-7, with D hard to call. This CDR3 is 14 amino acids long. V lost 2 bases and J lost 9, with 20 bases in between. Germline CDR1 and CDR2: GTSNPN and SVGIG (reference sequence). The CDR3 nucleotides are TGTGCCTGGAGTAATGTGGGAAGGCTGTCCAGGCAGTACTTC. It codes for CAWSNVGRLSRQYF.

The CDR3 DNA reads as TGCGCCAGCAGCAACCCCGGGACAGATGAAGCTTTCTTT. Translating gives CASSNPGTDEAFF. V and J are TRBV5-1 and TRBJ1-1; TRBD1 matches 7 bases. The junction had 7 bases not matched to a gene; V was cut back by 4 bases and J by 7 bases. Germline V gene lookup returns CDR1 SGHRS and CDR2 YFSETQ. The CDR3 is made up of 13 amino acids.

The chain combines TRBV10-2 with TRBJ2-3; 12 nucleotides line up with TRBD1. Germline V CDR1 and CDR2: WSHSY, SAAADI. The ends lost 4 bases at V and 6 bases at J; junction bases unmatched: 2. The CDR3 has 14 residues. CDR3: CASSAGTGGDTQYF. The CDR3 DNA sequence: TGCGCCAGCAGTGCCGGGACAGGGGGCGATACGCAGTATTTT.

This chain connects TRBV4-1 to TRBJ1-1; D gene ambiguous. The CDR3 totals 19 residues. Trimming removed 0 bases at V and 0 bases at J, with 20 bases between. Germline V gives CDR1 MGHRA, CDR2 YSYEKL. As DNA, the CDR3 is TGCGCCAGCAGCCAAGACCCCGGGATTGCTGGACGCCTGAACACTGAAGCTTTCTTT. Translating it yields CASSQDPGIAGRLNTEAFF.

This clone was counted only a few times. The chain couples TRBV7-9 to TRBJ2-5; D is unresolved. Trimming shortened V by 6 bases and J by 0 bases, and 23 bases separated the two germline ends. Per the germline V gene, CDR1 is SEHNR and CDR2 is FQNEAQ (reference sequence). The CDR3 sequence is 18 residues long. CDR3 sequence: CASRNREPTARYQETQYF. DNA for the CDR3: TGTGCCAGCAGAAACAGAGAGCCAACCGCCCGATACCAAGAGACCCAGTACTTC.

The CDR3 region is CASSYRSSGANVLTF. Written as DNA, the CDR3 is TGTGCCAGCAGTTACCGGTCCTCTGGGGCCAACGTCCTGACTTTC. This chain uses TRBV6-5 with TRBJ2-6; D unresolved. V lost 2 bases and J lost 0, with 5 bases in between. This CDR3 spans 15 amino acids. CDR1 is MNHEY, CDR2 SVGAGI, per germline.

This clone has more than one count but fewer than ten. The chain has TRBV10-2 and TRBJ1-1; 9 nucleotides agree with TRBD1. This CDR3 region has 14 residues. With V trimmed by 7 bases and J by 5 bases, 8 bases remained unmatched. Germline assignment: CDR1 WSHSY and CDR2 SAAADI. The CDR3 loop reads CASTVQGAGTEAFF. The DNA for the CDR3 is TGCGCCAGCACAGTACAGGGGGCGGGAACTGAAGCTTTCTTT.

J is TRBJ2-3 and V is TRBV28; D not certain. The germline V and J ends were trimmed by 2 bases and 6 bases, with 6 bases remaining between them. The CDR3 is 12 residues long. From germline, CDR1 is MDHEN and CDR2 SYDVKM. Here the CDR3 reads CASSLGPDTQYF. CDR3 in DNA: TGTGCCAGCAGTTTAGGCCCGGATACGCAGTATTTT.

The gene calls are TRBV4-1 and TRBJ1-5, with D maybe TRBD1 (5 bases). Germline-derived CDR1 and CDR2 are MGHRA and YSYEKL. The V and J ends lost 1 base and 9 bases respectively, with 16 bases between them. The CDR3 has 15 amino acids. The chain's CDR3 is CASSQGSGPRRPQHF. The CDR3 coding sequence is TGCGCCAGCAGCCAAGGATCAGGGCCCCGTCGGCCCCAGCATTTT.

V usage is TRBV5-4 and J usage is TRBJ1-2; D is unresolved. CDR1 and CDR2 from the germline V gene are SGHNT and YYREEE (reference sequence). Trimming left V 1 base short and J 4 bases short, with 8 bases between. The CDR3 consists of 13 residues. CDR3 sequence (DNA): TGTGCCAGCAGCTTGCTGGGTACCTATGGCTACACCTTC. It yields the protein CASSLLGTYGYTF.

V gene TRBV19 combines with J gene TRBJ1-3; D remains ambiguous. The CDR3 extends over 14 amino acids. Germline V gene lookup returns CDR1 LNHDA and CDR2 SQIVND (reference sequence). Trimming left V 2 bases short and J 0 bases short, with 5 bases between. CDR3 sequence reads: CASSIRNSGNTIYF. In nucleotides, the CDR3 is TGTGCCAGTAGTATACGGAACTCTGGAAACACCATATATTTT.

The gene calls are TRBV4-2 and TRBJ2-1; D is uncertain. The V gene's germline CDR1 is LGHNA and CDR2 YNFKEQ. V was cut by 2 bases and J by 4 bases, with 12 bases left in between. The CDR3 extends over 15 amino acids. Here the CDR3 DNA reads TGTGCCAGCAGCCAAACCCGTTCAGCTTACAATGAGCAGTTCTTC. Protein: CASSQTRSAYNEQFF.

This clone occurred a few times. The J gene is TRBJ1-1, the V gene TRBV1; the table's D call TRBD1 went unverified against the DNA. TRBV1 constitutes a pseudogene. The CDR3 runs 15 residues. CDR3 in DNA: TGCACCAGCAGCCAACGGACAGGGAGGGAGACTGAAGCTTTCTTT. This codes for CTSSQRTGRETEAFF.

The V call is TRBV27, the J call TRBJ2-2, with 14 positions matching TRBD2. Germline CDR1 MNHEY, CDR2 SMNVEV (reference sequence). After removal of 1 base from V and 0 bases from J, the junction contained 10 bases not matched to a gene. The CDR3 loop spans 21 amino acids. The CDR3 region has the DNA TGTGCCAGCAGTTTATTTGACGGGACTAGCGGGAGAAACGCGAACACCGGGGAGCTGTTTTTT. It codes for CASSLFDGTSGRNANTGELFF.

The chain is built from TRBV19 and TRBJ1-3; D is unresolved. V was pared by 7 bases and J by 0 bases, with 16 bases between. The CDR3 consists of 16 residues. Per germline, CDR1 LNHDA and CDR2 SQIVND (reference sequence). The CDR3 spells CASTLLSGSSGNTIYF. Written as DNA, the CDR3 is TGTGCCAGTACCTTACTATCCGGGAGCTCTGGAAACACCATATATTTT.

The chain joins TRBV9 to TRBJ1-1, with TRBD1 as a possible D gene (6 bases). CDR3 length: 15 residues. Germline lookup yields CDR1 SGDLS and CDR2 YYNGEE. The V end was cut by 2 bases, the J end by 4 bases, with 15 bases between. The CDR3 protein is CASSVGAGLSTEAFF. DNA of the CDR3: TGTGCCAGCAGCGTGGGGGCGGGGCTGAGCACTGAAGCTTTCTTT.